One sample yielded the 10 T cell receptor beta chains listed below, sequenced in a study of blood T cell repertoires in COVID-19. Generated by immunoSEQ multiplex PCR, the TCRdb table keeps only in-frame clones and is missing some. Of about 85,000 clones listed, 79% are singletons. Source material: peripheral blood. Every receptor here comes from a man in his 70s with acute or convalescent COVID-19.

The V and J genes are TRBV20-1 and TRBJ2-3, with 10 bases identical to TRBD2. This CDR3 has 17 amino acids. The germline CDR1 and CDR2 sequences are DFQATT and SNEGSKA (reference sequence). Trimming removed 3 bases from V and 1 base from J; junction bases left unmatched: 10. In nucleotides, the CDR3 is TGCAGTGCTAGTTCTAGGTGGCTAGCGGGGGGCACAGATACGCAGTATTTT. Translation: CSASSRWLAGGTDTQYF.

The chain uses TRBV5-5 and TRBJ2-3; 8 bases are a match to TRBD1. V lost 1 base, J lost 4 bases, and 5 bases stayed unmatched. Germline V gene sequence: CDR1 SGHKS, CDR2 YYEKEE (reference sequence). This CDR3 comprises 15 residues. For the CDR3, the DNA is TGTGCCAGCAGCTTGATAGGACAGGGCGCAGATACGCAGTATTTT. It specifies CASSLIGQGADTQYF.

This sequence joins TRBV9 and TRBJ2-1; 10 bases map to TRBD2. This CDR3 contains 15 residues. Per the germline V gene, CDR1 is SGDLS and CDR2 is YYNGEE. V was clipped by 4 bases and J by 2 bases; unmatched bases: 3. In DNA form, the CDR3 reads TGTGCCAGCAGCCTTGGACTAGCGGCCTACAATGAGCAGTTCTTC. It is translated as CASSLGLAAYNEQFF.

This clone was picked up one time. The DNA for the CDR3 is TGTGCCAGCAGCCTCCTCGGGGAGACTTTCTTT. Encoded protein: CASSLLGETFF. The chain couples TRBV7-8 to TRBJ1-1, with D hard to call. Germline-derived CDR1 and CDR2 are SGHVS and FQNEAQ. The germline V and J ends were trimmed by 5 bases and 12 bases, with 13 bases remaining between them. The CDR3 contains 11 residues.

The rearrangement joins TRBV28 to TRBJ2-5; D is undetermined. Per germline, CDR1 MDHEN and CDR2 SYDVKM. The CDR3 runs to 14 residues. The V gene lost 2 bases and the J gene lost 1 base, with 8 bases spanning the gap. DNA of the CDR3: TGTGCCAGCAGTTTACACAGCATCCAAGAGACCCAGTACTTC. Protein: CASSLHSIQETQYF.

This clone was observed a handful of times. This chain uses TRBV5-5 with TRBJ1-2, with D perhaps matching TRBD1 (5 bases). CDR3 length: 16 amino acids. Per the germline V gene, CDR1 is SGHKS and CDR2 is YYEKEE (reference sequence). V gave up 0 bases and J gave up 5 bases, with 17 bases separating them. The CDR3 reads CASSLAALQGGYGYTF. CDR3 in DNA: TGTGCCAGCAGCTTGGCCGCACTTCAGGGAGGATATGGCTACACCTTC. Combining the CDR3 with reference TRBV5-5 and TRBJ1-2 gives the whole variable domain DAGVTQSPTHLIKTRGQQVTLRCSPISGHKSVSWYQQVLGQGPQFIFQYYEKEERGRGNFPDRFSARQFPNYSSELNVNALLLGDSALYLCASSLAALQGGYGYTFGSGTRLTVV.

This clone appeared a few times. This chain uses TRBV14 with TRBJ2-7; D not certain. Trimming left V 1 base short and J 6 bases short, with 10 bases between. CDR3 length: 13 amino acids. Germline V lookup: CDR1 SGHDN, CDR2 FVKESK. CDR3 amino acids: CASSQVPESEQYF. The CDR3 DNA reads TGTGCCAGCAGCCAAGTCCCCGAGAGCGAGCAGTACTTC.

J is TRBJ1-1 and V is TRBV28; the D gene is possibly TRBD1 (5 bases). This CDR3 is built from 11 residues. Trimming took off 11 bases at V and 3 bases at J, with 10 bases between the two ends. Germline values: CDR1 MDHEN, CDR2 SYDVKM. DNA for the CDR3: TGTGCCGTAGGGACTCACACTGAAGCTTTCTTT. Translation gives CAVGTHTEAFF. Complete variable domain (other parts from reference TRBV28 and TRBJ1-1): DVKVTQSSRYLVKRTGEKVFLECVQDMDHENMFWYRQDPGLGLRLIYFSYDVKMKEKGDIPEGYSVSREKKERFSLILESASTNQTSMYLCAVGTHTEAFFGQGTRLTVV.

Concerning this clone: Other DNA sequences from this sample encode an identical CDR3 as well. J is TRBJ1-2 and V is TRBV19; TRBD1 aligns across 7 bases. This CDR3 spans 14 amino acids. Germline V gene lookup returns CDR1 LNHDA and CDR2 SQIVND (reference sequence). The junction had 5 bases not matched to a gene; V was cut back by 4 bases and J by 3 bases. CDR3 residues: CASSTRQGYYGYTF. The CDR3 DNA reads as TGTGCCAGTAGTACTAGACAGGGCTACTATGGCTACACCTTC.

This rearrangement joins TRBV2 to TRBJ1-2; D is undetermined. This CDR3 contains 13 residues. With 3 bases removed from V and 2 bases from J, the gap between germline ends came to 7 bases. Germline CDR1 SNHLY, CDR2 FYNNEI. The DNA of the CDR3 is TGTGCCAGCAGTGACTCCAGAAACTATGGCTACACCTTC. This codes for CASSDSRNYGYTF.